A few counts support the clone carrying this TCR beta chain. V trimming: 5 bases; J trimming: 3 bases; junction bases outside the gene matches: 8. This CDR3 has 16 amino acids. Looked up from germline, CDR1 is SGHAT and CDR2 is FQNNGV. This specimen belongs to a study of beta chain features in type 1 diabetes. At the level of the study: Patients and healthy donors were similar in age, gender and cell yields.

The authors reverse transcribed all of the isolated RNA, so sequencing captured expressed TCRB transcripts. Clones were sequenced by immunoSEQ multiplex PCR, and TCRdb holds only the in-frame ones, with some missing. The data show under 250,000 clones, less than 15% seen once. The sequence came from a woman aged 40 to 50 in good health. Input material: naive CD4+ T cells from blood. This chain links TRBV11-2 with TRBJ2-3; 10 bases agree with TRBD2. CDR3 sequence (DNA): TGTGCCAGCAGCCGAACGCTAGCGGGGGTGACAGATACGCAGTATTTT. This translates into CASSRTLAGVTDTQYF.